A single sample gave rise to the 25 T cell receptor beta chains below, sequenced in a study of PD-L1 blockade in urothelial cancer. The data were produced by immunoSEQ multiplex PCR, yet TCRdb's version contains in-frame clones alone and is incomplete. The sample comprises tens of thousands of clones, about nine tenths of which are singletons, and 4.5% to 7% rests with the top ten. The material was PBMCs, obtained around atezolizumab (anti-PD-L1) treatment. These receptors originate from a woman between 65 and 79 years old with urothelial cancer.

CDR3: CASSPLGSNQPQHF. CDR3 DNA: TGTGCCAGCAGCCCTCTAGGAAGCAATCAGCCCCAGCATTTT. The chain couples TRBV7-9 to TRBJ1-5; D call uncertain. Germline CDR1 is SEHNR and CDR2 is FQNEAQ (reference sequence). Trimming took 5 bases from V and 1 from J, leaving 9 bases between them. CDR3 size: 14 residues.

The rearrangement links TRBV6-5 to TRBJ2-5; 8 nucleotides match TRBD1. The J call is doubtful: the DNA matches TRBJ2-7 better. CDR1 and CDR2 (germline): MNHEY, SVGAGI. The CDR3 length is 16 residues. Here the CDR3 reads CASSYSTGATSYEQYF. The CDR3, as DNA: TGTGCCAGCAGTTACTCGACAGGGGCGACCTCATACGAGCAGTACTTC.

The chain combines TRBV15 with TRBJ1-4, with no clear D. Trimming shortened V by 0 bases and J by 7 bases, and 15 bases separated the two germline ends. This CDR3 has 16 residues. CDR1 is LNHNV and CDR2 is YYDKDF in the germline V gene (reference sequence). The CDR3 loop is CATSRDLGGLIEKLFF. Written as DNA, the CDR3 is TGTGCCACCAGCAGAGATTTGGGAGGGTTGATTGAAAAACTGTTTTTT.

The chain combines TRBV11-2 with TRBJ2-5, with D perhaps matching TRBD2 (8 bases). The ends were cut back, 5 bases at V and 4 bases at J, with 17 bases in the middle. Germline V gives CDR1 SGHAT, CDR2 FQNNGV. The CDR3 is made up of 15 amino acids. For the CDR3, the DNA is TGTGCCAGCAGCCCGGCCGGGAGGGGGCTAGAGACCCAGTACTTC. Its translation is CASSPAGRGLETQYF.

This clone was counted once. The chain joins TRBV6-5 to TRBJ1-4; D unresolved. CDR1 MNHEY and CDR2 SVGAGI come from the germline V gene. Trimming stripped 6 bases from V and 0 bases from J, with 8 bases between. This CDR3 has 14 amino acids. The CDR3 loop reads CASSQTATNEKLFF. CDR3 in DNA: TGTGCCAGCAGCCAGACTGCAACTAATGAAAAACTGTTTTTT.

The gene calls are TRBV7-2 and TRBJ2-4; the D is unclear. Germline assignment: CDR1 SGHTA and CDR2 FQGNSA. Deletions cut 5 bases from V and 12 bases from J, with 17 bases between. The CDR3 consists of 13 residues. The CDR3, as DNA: TGTGCCAGCAGCCCGCCGGTGGTCCCTACTCAGTACTTC. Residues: CASSPPVVPTQYF.

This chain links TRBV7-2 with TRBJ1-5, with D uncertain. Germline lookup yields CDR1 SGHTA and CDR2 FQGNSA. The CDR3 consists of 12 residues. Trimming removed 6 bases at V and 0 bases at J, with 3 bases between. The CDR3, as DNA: TGTGCCAGCAGTTATAGCAATCAGCCCCAGCATTTT. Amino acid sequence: CASSYSNQPQHF.

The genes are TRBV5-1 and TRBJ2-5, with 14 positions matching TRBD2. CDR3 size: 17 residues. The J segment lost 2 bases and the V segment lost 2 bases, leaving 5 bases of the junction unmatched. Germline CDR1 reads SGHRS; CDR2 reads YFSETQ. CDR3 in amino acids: CASSLGLAGGGQETQYF. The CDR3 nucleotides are TGCGCCAGCAGCTTAGGACTAGCGGGGGGTGGGCAAGAGACCCAGTACTTC.

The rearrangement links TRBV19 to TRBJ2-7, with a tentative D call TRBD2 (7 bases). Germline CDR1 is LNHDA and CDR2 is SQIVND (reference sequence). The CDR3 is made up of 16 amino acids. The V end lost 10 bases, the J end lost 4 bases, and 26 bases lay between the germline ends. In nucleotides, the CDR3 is TGTGCCACCTCGATAAGGGGGGGCCGCCCGGGGTACGAGCAGTACTTC. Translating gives CATSIRGGRPGYEQYF.

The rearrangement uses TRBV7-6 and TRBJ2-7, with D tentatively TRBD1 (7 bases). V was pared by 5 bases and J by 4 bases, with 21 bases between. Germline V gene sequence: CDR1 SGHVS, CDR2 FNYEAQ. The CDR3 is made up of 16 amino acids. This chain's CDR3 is CASSPSRQGGRYEQYF. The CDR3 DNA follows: TGTGCCAGCAGCCCTAGCCGCCAGGGGGGTCGATACGAGCAGTACTTC.

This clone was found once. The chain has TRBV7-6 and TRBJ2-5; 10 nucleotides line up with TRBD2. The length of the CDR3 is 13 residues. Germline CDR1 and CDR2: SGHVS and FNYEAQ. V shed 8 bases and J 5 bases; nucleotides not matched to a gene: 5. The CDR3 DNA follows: TGTGCCAGCCAGAGACTAGCGGGCGAGACCCAGTACTTC. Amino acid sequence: CASQRLAGETQYF.

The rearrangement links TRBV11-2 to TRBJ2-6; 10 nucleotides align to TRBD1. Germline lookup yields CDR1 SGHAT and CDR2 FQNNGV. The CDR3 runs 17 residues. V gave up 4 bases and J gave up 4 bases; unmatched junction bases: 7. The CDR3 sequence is CASSSGTGVTGANVLTF. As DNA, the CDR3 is TGTGCCAGCAGCTCCGGGACAGGGGTAACCGGGGCCAACGTCCTGACTTTC.

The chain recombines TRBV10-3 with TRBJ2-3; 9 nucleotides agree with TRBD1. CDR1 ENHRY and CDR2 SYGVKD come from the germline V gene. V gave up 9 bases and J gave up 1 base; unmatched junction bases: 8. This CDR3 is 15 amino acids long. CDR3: CAIGTGQGGTDTQYF. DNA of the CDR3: TGTGCCATAGGAACGGGACAGGGAGGCACAGATACGCAGTATTTT.

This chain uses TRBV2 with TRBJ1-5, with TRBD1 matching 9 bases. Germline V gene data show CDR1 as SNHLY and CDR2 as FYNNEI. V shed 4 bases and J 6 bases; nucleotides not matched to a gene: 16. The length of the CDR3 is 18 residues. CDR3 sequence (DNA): TGTGCCAGCAGTGCCGGGACAGGGTCCGGCCTAAGTTTTCAGCCCCAGCATTTT. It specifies CASSAGTGSGLSFQPQHF.

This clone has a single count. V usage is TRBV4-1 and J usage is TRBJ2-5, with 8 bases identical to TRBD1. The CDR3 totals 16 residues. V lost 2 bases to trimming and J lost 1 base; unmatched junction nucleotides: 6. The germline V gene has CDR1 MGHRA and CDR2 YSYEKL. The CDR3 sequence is CASSQPAGTGQETQYF. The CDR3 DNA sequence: TGCGCCAGCAGCCAACCCGCGGGGACAGGCCAAGAGACCCAGTACTTC.

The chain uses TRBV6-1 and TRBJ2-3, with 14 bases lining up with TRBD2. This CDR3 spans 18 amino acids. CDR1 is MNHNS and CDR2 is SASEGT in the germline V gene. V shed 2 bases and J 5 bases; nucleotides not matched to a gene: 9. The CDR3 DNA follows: TGTGCCAGCAGTGAACTGACAGGACTAGCGGGGGGACAAGATACGCAGTATTTT. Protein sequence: CASSELTGLAGGQDTQYF.

The CDR3 sequence is CASSQATTDTQYF. DNA of the CDR3: TGTGCCAGCAGCCAAGCTACCACAGATACGCAGTATTTT. The rearrangement uses TRBV4-2 and TRBJ2-3; no definite D call. This CDR3 region has 13 residues. The germline gives CDR1 LGHNA, CDR2 YNFKEQ. The V and J ends lost 1 base and 2 bases respectively, with 4 bases between them.

The CDR3 loop is CSGGSLSAQYF. Written as DNA, the CDR3 is TGCAGTGGGGGCAGCCTCTCGGCCCAGTACTTC. The chain has TRBV20-1 and TRBJ2-5; D may be TRBD1 (5 bases). The CDR3 is 11 residues long. Germline CDR1 is DFQATT and CDR2 is SNEGSKA (reference sequence). Between the trimmed V and J ends, which lost 7 bases and 9 bases, there was a span of 15 bases.

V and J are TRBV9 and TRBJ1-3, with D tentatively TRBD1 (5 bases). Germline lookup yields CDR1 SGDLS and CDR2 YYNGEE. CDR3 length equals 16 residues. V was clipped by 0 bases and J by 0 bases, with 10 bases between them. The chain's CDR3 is CASSVDGGVSGNTIYF. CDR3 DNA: TGTGCCAGCAGCGTAGATGGAGGGGTCTCTGGAAACACCATATATTTT.

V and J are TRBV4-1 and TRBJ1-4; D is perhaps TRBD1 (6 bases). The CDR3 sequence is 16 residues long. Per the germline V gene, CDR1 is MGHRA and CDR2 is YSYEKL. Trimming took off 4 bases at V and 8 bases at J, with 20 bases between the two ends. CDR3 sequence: CASSRHRDIIGEKLFF. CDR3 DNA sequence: TGCGCCAGCAGCCGCCACCGGGACATAATCGGGGAAAAACTGTTTTTT.

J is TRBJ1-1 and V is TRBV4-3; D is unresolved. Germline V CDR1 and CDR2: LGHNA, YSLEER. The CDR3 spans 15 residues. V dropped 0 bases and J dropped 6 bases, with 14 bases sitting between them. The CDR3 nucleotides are TGCGCCAGCAGCCAAGATGGCTTACCCAGTGCTGAAGCTTTCTTT. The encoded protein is CASSQDGLPSAEAFF.

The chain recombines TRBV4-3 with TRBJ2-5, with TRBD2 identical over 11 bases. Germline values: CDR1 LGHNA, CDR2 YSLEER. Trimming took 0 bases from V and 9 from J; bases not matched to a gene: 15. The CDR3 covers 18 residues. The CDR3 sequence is CASSQEAPSGTSGLAQYF. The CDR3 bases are TGCGCCAGCAGCCAAGAGGCCCCTTCCGGGACTAGCGGCCTCGCCCAGTACTTC.

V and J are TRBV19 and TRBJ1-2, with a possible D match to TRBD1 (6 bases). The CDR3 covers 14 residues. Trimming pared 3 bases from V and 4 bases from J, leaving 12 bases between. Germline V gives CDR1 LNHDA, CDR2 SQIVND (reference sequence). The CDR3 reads CASSIRDRFYGYTF. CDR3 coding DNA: TGTGCCAGTAGTATTCGCGACAGGTTCTATGGCTACACCTTC.

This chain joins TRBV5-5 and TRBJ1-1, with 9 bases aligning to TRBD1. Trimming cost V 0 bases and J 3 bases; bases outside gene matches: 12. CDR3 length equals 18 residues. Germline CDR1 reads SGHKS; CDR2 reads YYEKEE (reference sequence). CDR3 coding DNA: TGTGCCAGCAGCTTGGCCGGGGGGACAGGGATACCGTACACTGAAGCTTTCTTT. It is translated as CASSLAGGTGIPYTEAFF.

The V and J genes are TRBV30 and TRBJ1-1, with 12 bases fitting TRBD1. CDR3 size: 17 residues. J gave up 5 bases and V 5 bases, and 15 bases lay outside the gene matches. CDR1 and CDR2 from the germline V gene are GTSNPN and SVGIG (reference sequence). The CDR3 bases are TGTGCCTGGCCCCGCCGTGGGACAGGGGGCGCCGGGACTGAAGCTTTCTTT. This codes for CAWPRRGTGGAGTEAFF. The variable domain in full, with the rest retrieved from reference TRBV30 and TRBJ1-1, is SQTIHQWPATLVQPVGSPLSLECTVEGTSNPNLYWYRQAAGRGLQLLFYSVGIGQISSEVPQNLSASRPQDRQFILSSKKLLLSDSGFYLCAWPRRGTGGAGTEAFFGQGTRLTVV.